This TCR beta chain was retrieved from a study of siplizumab effects on memory and regulatory T cells. The CDR3 covers 18 residues. The V end was cut by 1 base, the J end by 1 base, with 19 bases between. Germline values: CDR1 KGHSH, CDR2 LQKENI. Produced via immunoSEQ multiplex PCR; TCRdb's table is partial and in-frame only. Among 100,000 or so clones listed, more than 85% were seen once. Specimen: CD4+ T cells sorted from blood. The gene calls are TRBV18 and TRBJ1-2; a possible D gene is TRBD1 (5 bases). The sequence came from a human donor in good health. DNA for the CDR3: TGTGCCAGCTCACCACTCCGGGGGGGAGCCTTGATTAACTATGGCTACACCTTC. Translating gives CASSPLRGGALINYGYTF.